A single sample gave rise to the 18 T cell receptor beta chains below, sequenced in a study of response to subunit inactivated influenza vaccine. From the RT-PCR reads, TCRdb called clonotypes with MiXCR, one entry per CDR3 protein. Of hundreds of thousands of distinct CDR3 sequences detected, about 15% appear once; the ten largest clones hold less than 4%. The starting material was CD4+ T cells sorted from PBMCs, obtained roughly 24 months after vaccination. The source is a man between 50 and 75 years old who received an inactivated influenza vaccine.

This clonotype was seen a few times. The chain uses TRBV7-2 and TRBJ2-1; D is unclear. From germline, CDR1 is SGHTA and CDR2 FQGNSA. This CDR3 spans 14 amino acids. The V end lost 5 bases, the J end lost 8 bases, and 16 bases lay between the germline ends. CDR3 protein: CASSMDGLIHEQFF. The CDR3 DNA reads TGTGCCAGCAGCATGGATGGCCTTATCCATGAGCAGTTCTTC.

This clonotype was recorded a few times. The rearrangement links TRBV5-1 to TRBJ2-1, with D possibly TRBD2 on 6 matching bases. Germline V gives CDR1 SGHRS, CDR2 YFSETQ. The CDR3 is made up of 15 amino acids. V was pared by 3 bases and J by 10 bases, with 20 bases between. The CDR3 sequence is CASSYGVLSGREQFF. CDR3 bases: TGCGCCAGCAGCTACGGCGTTCTTAGCGGTCGAGAGCAGTTCTTC.

This clonotype was recorded a few times. The V gene is TRBV4-3, the J gene TRBJ2-6, with unresolved D. The germline V gene has CDR1 LGHNA and CDR2 YSLEER. The germline V and J ends were trimmed by 3 bases and 2 bases, with 17 bases remaining between them. The CDR3 covers 18 residues. The CDR3 spells CASSQQHVLGTGANVLTF. CDR3 DNA: TGCGCCAGCAGCCAGCAGCATGTTCTGGGAACTGGGGCCAACGTCCTGACTTTC.

This sequence joins TRBV2 and TRBJ1-1, with 11 bases that match TRBD1. The CDR3 runs 14 residues. In germline, CDR1 is SNHLY, CDR2 FYNNEI. J lost 8 bases, V lost 0 bases, and 2 bases had no gene match. CDR3 loop: CASSEAGQGVEAFF. CDR3 nucleotide sequence: TGTGCCAGCAGTGAAGCGGGACAGGGGGTGGAAGCTTTCTTT.

This clonotype was counted a few times. CDR3 nucleotides: TGTGCCAGCAGTGATCACAGAAACACAGATACGCAGTATTTT. It yields the protein CASSDHRNTDTQYF. V usage is TRBV25-1 and J usage is TRBJ2-3; no clear D gene. Germline V gives CDR1 MGHDK, CDR2 SYGVNS. V gave up 3 bases and J gave up 2 bases, with 9 bases separating them. CDR3 length equals 14 residues.

This clonotype was counted a few times. CDR3 nucleotide sequence: TGTGCCAGCAGTGAATGGCTCACCGGGGAGCTGTTTTTT. The encoded protein is CASSEWLTGELFF. This rearrangement joins TRBV6-1 to TRBJ2-2; unclear D gene. This CDR3 region has 13 residues. The germline CDR1 and CDR2 sequences are MNHNS and SASEGT. Deletions cut 2 bases from V and 4 bases from J, with 5 bases between.

The CDR3 nucleotides read TGTGCCAGCAAGATGGGGGGGTCTGTCACTGAAGCTTTCTTT. Translation: CASKMGGSVTEAFF. The rearrangement uses TRBV2 and TRBJ1-1; tentative D call: TRBD1 (5 bases). V was trimmed by 7 bases and J by 4 bases, leaving 16 bases between them. The CDR3 totals 14 residues. Germline CDR1 is SNHLY and CDR2 is FYNNEI.

This clonotype came up a few times. V is TRBV10-3 and J is TRBJ2-5, with D tentatively TRBD2 (6 bases). CDR1 ENHRY and CDR2 SYGVKD come from the germline V gene. Deletions cut 4 bases from V and 2 bases from J, with 8 bases between. This CDR3 region has 13 residues. CDR3 DNA sequence: TGTGCCATCAGTGTTAGCGGACAAGAGACCCAGTACTTC. Its translation: CAISVSGQETQYF.

This clonotype has more than one count but fewer than ten. V usage is TRBV6-1 and J usage is TRBJ2-1; TRBD1 aligns across 9 bases. Unmatched junction bases numbered 15, after V lost 6 bases and J lost 9 bases. The CDR3 is 16 amino acids. Germline assignment: CDR1 MNHNS and CDR2 SASEGT. CDR3 DNA: TGTGCCAGCAGCGCTCGGACAGGGGTGATCTCTGGTGAGCAGTTCTTC. Encoded protein: CASSARTGVISGEQFF.

V gene TRBV23-1 combines with J gene TRBJ2-7, with D unresolved. Being an ORF, TRBV23-1 has a function that is uncertain. The ends were cut back, 6 bases at V and 5 bases at J, with 8 bases in the middle. CDR3 length: 11 residues. Here the CDR3 DNA reads TGCGCCAGCAGCCCTCGGCACGAGCAGTACTTC. Encoded protein: CASSPRHEQYF.

There are a few counts of this clonotype. The chain couples TRBV7-9 to TRBJ1-5; the D is unclear. The CDR3 loop spans 14 amino acids. The V end lost 2 bases, the J end lost 7 bases, and 12 bases lay between the germline ends. Germline CDR1 and CDR2: SEHNR and FQNEAQ (reference sequence). CDR3 sequence: CASSLSAIGQPQHF. The CDR3 DNA sequence: TGTGCCAGCAGCTTATCCGCAATAGGCCAGCCCCAGCATTTT.

V and J are TRBV29-1 and TRBJ2-2; 8 bases map to TRBD2. CDR1 is SQVTM, CDR2 ANQGSEA, per germline. This CDR3 is built from 15 residues. V gave up 1 base and J gave up 2 bases; unmatched junction bases: 3. CDR3: CSVEGLAGNTGELFF. In nucleotides, the CDR3 is TGCAGCGTTGAAGGGCTAGCGGGCAACACCGGGGAGCTGTTTTTT.

This clonotype appeared a few times. This chain uses TRBV7-2 with TRBJ1-1; 8 bases fit TRBD1. The CDR3 has 15 residues. CDR1 and CDR2 (germline): SGHTA, FQGNSA. With 5 bases clipped from V and 1 base from J, the junction kept 6 bases outside the gene matches. The CDR3 sequence is CASSPRQGSNTEAFF. The DNA of the CDR3 is TGTGCCAGCAGCCCCAGACAGGGGTCGAACACTGAAGCTTTCTTT.

This clonotype was found many times. J is TRBJ2-7 and V is TRBV10-3; D is perhaps TRBD1 (6 bases). Trimming shortened V by 4 bases and J by 4 bases, and 14 bases separated the two germline ends. CDR1 is ENHRY and CDR2 is SYGVKD in the germline V gene. The CDR3 is made up of 14 amino acids. The DNA for the CDR3 is TGTGCCATCAGTGGGCGGATAGACAGGTACGAGCAGTACTTC. Amino acids: CAISGRIDRYEQYF.

This clonotype turned up a few times. This chain links TRBV28 with TRBJ2-2, with 9 bases matching TRBD2. Germline values: CDR1 MDHEN, CDR2 SYDVKM. This CDR3 has 17 residues. The J segment lost 5 bases and the V segment lost 5 bases, leaving 12 bases of the junction unmatched. The CDR3 region has the DNA TGTGCCAGCAGTGAGGGACTAGCTGGGGTGTCGACCGGGGAGCTGTTTTTT. Translation: CASSEGLAGVSTGELFF.

CDR3 amino acids: CASTLGESTEAFF. The CDR3 bases are TGCGCCAGCACCCTAGGTGAGTCCACTGAAGCTTTCTTT. The chain recombines TRBV4-1 with TRBJ1-1, with D uncertain. The CDR3 totals 13 residues. The V end lost 7 bases, the J end lost 4 bases, and 13 bases lay between the germline ends. Germline V gives CDR1 MGHRA, CDR2 YSYEKL.

This clonotype was found a few times. This chain links TRBV5-4 with TRBJ1-5, with a tentative D call TRBD1 (5 bases). Per the germline V gene, CDR1 is SGHNT and CDR2 is YYREEE (reference sequence). The CDR3 consists of 15 residues. Trimming removed 4 bases from V and 0 bases from J, with 11 bases in between. CDR3 loop: CASSGPGDSNQPQHF. CDR3 in DNA: TGTGCCAGCAGCGGACCGGGGGATAGCAATCAGCCCCAGCATTTT.

This clonotype was detected a few times. The V gene is TRBV20-1, the J gene TRBJ2-1, with 8 nucleotides matching TRBD2. Germline CDR1 is DFQATT and CDR2 is SNEGSKA (reference sequence). The V and J ends lost 1 base and 2 bases, in that order; junction bases with no gene match: 4. The CDR3 runs to 15 residues. CDR3 loop: CSARANSGAYNEQFF. The CDR3 DNA follows: TGCAGTGCTAGAGCCAATAGCGGGGCCTACAATGAGCAGTTCTTC.